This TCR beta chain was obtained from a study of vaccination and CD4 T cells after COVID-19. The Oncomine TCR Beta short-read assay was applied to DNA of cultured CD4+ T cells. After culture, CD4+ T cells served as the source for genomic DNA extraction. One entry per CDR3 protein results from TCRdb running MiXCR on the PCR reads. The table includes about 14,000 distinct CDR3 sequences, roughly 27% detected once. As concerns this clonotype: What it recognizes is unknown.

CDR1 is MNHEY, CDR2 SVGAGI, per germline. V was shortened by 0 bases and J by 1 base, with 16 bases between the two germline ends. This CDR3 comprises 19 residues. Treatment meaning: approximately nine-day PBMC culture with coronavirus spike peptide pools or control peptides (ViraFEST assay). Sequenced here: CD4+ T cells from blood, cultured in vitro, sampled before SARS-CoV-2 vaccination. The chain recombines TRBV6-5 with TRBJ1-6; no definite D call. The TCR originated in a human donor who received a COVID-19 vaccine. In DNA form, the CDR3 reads TGTGCCAGCAGTTACTCCCGGAGTGGAGGTAGTTCCTATAATTCACCCCTCCACTTT. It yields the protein CASSYSRSGGSSYNSPLHF.